Listed here is a single T cell receptor beta chain. The antigen is unknown. These data belong to a study of memory CD4+ T cells and cytomegalovirus serostatus. Across the whole study: Donors were healthy Belgian adults, 8 to 10 CMV seropositive and approximately 25 seronegative.

Single viable CD3+CD4+CD8-CD45RO+ cells were sorted as the memory CD4+ T cells. Serum IgG to CMV pp150, pp28, p38 and p52 defined serostatus. The CDR3 is 11 residues long. CDR1 and CDR2 from the germline V gene are KGHSH and LQKENI. Losses at the gene ends were 6 bases for V and 10 bases for J; bases not matched to a gene: 3. Study-wide results and limits: Each of roughly 65 CMV-associated TCRbeta sequences occurred in one to five individuals. Median bootstrapped AUC for CMV status was approximately 0.96 originally, approximately 0.91 US-trained.

Sequencing used immunoSEQ multiplex PCR; TCRdb keeps in-frame clones, though not all of them. The table shows approximately 70,000 clones, with more than 75% occurring only once. The chain combines TRBV18 with TRBJ2-3; 8 nucleotides line up with TRBD2. This sequence was found in an adult in good health and CMV-seropositive. Specimen: memory CD4+ T cells from blood. DNA of the CDR3: TGTGCCAGCTCCGACGGGAGGGCGCAGTATTTT. Protein product: CASSDGRAQYF.